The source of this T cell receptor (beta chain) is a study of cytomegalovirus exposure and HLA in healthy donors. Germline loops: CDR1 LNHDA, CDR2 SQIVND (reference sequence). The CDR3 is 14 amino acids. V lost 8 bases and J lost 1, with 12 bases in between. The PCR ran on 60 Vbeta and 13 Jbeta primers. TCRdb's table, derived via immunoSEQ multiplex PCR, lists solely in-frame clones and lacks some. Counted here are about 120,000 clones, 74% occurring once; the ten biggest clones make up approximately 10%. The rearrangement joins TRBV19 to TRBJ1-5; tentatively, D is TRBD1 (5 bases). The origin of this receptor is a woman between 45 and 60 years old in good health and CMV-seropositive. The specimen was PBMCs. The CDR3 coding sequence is TGTGCCAGTGCCCCCCGGGGGAGCAATCAGCCCCAGCATTTT. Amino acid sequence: CASAPRGSNQPQHF.